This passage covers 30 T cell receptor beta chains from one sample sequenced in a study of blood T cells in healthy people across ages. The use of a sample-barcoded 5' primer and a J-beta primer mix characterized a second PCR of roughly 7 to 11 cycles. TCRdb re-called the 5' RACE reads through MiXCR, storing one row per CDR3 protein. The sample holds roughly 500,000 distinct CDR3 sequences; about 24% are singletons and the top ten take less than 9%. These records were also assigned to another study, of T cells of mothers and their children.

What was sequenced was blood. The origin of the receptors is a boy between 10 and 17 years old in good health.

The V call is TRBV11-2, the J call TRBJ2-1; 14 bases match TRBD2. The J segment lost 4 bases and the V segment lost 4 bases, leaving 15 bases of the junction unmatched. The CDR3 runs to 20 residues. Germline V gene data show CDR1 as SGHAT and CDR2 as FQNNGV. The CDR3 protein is CASSSLTSGRADSLYNEQFF. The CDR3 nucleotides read TGTGCCAGCAGCTCCCTGACTAGCGGGAGGGCCGACTCCCTTTACAATGAGCAGTTCTTC.

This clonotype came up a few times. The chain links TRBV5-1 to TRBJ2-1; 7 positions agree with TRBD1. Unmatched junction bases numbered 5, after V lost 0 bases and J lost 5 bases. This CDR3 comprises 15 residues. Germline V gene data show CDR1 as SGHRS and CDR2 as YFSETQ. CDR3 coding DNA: TGCGCCAGCAGCTTGGATAGGACAGGCCACAATGAGCAGTTCTTC. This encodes CASSLDRTGHNEQFF.

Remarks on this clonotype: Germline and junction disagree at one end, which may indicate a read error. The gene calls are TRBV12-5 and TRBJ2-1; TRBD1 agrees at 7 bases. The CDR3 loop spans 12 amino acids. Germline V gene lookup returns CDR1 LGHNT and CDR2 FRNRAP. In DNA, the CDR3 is TGTGCTAGTGGCCTTGGACAGGAGGCAAGGATCTTC. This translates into CASGLGQEARIF.

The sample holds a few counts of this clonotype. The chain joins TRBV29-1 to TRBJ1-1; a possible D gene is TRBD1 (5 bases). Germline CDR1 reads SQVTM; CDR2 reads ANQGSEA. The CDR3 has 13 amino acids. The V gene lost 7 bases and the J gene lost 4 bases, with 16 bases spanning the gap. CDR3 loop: CSGLHGAGTEAFF. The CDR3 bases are TGCAGCGGCCTCCATGGGGCTGGCACTGAAGCTTTCTTT.

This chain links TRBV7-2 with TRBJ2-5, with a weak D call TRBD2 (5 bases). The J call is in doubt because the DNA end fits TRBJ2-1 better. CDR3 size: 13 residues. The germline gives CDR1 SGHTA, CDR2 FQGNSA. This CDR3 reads CASSPDGVYEQFF. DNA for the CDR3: TGTGCCAGCAGTCCAGACGGGGTTTACGAGCAGTTCTTC.

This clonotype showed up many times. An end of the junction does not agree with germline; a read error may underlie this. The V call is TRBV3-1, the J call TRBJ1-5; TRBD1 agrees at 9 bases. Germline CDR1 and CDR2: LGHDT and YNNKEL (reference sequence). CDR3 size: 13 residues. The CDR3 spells CASSQRDGTGWYF. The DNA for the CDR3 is TGTGCCAGCAGCCAACGTGACGGGACAGGGTGGTATTTT.

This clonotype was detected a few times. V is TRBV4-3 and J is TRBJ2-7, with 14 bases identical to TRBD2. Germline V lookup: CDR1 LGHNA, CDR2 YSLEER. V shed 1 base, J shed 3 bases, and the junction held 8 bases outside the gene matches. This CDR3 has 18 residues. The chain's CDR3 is CASSQVFPGLAGDYEQYF. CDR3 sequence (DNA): TGCGCCAGCAGCCAAGTATTCCCGGGACTAGCGGGGGACTACGAGCAGTACTTC.

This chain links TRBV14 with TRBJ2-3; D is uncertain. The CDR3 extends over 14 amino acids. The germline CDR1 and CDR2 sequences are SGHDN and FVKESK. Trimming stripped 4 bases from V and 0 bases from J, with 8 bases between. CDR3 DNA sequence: TGTGCCAGCAGCCGCAAGTCTAGCACAGATACGCAGTATTTT. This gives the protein CASSRKSSTDTQYF.

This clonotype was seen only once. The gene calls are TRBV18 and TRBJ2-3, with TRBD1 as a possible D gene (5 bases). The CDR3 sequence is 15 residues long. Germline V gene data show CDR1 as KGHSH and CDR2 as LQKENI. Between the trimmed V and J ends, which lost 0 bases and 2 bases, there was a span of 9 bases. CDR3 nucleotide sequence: TGTGCCAGCTCACCACCAGGCAGGGACACAGATACGCAGTATTTT. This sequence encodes CASSPPGRDTDTQYF.

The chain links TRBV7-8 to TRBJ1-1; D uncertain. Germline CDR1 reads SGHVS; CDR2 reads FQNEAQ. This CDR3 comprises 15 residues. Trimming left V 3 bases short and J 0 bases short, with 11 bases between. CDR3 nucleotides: TGTGCCAGCAGCTTTGTTGTTAGTATGAACACTGAAGCTTTCTTT. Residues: CASSFVVSMNTEAFF.

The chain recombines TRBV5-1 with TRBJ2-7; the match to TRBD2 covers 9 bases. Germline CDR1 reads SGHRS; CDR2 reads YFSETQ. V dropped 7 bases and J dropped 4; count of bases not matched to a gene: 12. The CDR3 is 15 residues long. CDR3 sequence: CASRSEVAGEYEQYF. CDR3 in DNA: TGCGCCAGCCGCTCTGAGGTAGCGGGGGAGTACGAGCAGTACTTC.

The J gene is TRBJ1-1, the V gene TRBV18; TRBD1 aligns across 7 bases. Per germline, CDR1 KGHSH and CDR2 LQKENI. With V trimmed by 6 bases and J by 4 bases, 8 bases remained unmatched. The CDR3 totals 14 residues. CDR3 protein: CASSLNRGGTEAFF. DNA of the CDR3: TGTGCCAGCTCCCTCAACAGGGGTGGCACTGAAGCTTTCTTT.

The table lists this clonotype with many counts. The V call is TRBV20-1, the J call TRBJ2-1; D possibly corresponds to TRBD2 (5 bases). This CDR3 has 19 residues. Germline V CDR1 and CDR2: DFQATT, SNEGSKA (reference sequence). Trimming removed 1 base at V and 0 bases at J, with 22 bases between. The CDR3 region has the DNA TGCAGTGCTAGAGCCCATAGCCCGGTCTTTGGGAGCTCCTACAATGAGCAGTTCTTC. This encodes CSARAHSPVFGSSYNEQFF.

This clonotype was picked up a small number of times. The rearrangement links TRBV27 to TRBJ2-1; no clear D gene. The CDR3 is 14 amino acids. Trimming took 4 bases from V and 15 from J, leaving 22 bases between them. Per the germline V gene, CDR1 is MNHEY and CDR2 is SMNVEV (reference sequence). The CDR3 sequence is CASSSAIDPPWMFF. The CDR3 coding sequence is TGTGCCAGCAGTTCCGCTATCGACCCCCCGTGGATGTTCTTC.

CDR3 nucleotide sequence: TGTGCCAGCAGCCCATGGACAGGGGGTAATCAGCCCCAGCATTTT. It is translated as CASSPWTGGNQPQHF. V usage is TRBV6-2 or TRBV6-3 and J usage is TRBJ1-5; 10 positions agree with TRBD1. J was trimmed by 4 bases and V by 6 bases; bases with no gene match: 6. Germline V lookup: CDR1 MNHEY, CDR2 SVGEGT. There are 15 residues in the CDR3.

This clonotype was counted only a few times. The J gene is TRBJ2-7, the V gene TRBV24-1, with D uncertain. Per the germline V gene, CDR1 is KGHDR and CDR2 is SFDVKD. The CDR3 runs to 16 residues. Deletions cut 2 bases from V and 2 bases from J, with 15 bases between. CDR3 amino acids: CATSDSSPGGPYEQYF. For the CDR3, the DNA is TGTGCCACCAGTGATTCCTCCCCCGGCGGACCCTACGAGCAGTACTTC.

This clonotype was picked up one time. The DNA of the CDR3 is TGTGCCAGCAGTTTAGCCGACCGAAACACCGGGGAGCTGTTTTTT. Amino acid sequence: CASSLADRNTGELFF. This chain uses TRBV12-3 or TRBV12-4 with TRBJ2-2; no definite D call. CDR3 length: 15 residues. V dropped 0 bases and J dropped 2 bases, with 7 bases sitting between them.

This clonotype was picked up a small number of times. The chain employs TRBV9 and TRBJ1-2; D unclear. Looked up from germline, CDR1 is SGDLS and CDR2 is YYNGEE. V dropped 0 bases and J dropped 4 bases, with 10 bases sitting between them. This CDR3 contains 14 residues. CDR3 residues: CASSVEGRGYGYTF. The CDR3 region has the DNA TGTGCCAGCAGCGTAGAAGGGCGAGGCTATGGCTACACCTTC.

This CDR3 is CASSSRWGSDEKLFF. The CDR3 region has the DNA TGTGCCAGCAGCTCCAGGTGGGGGAGTGATGAAAAACTGTTTTTT. This chain joins TRBV9 and TRBJ1-4; maybe TRBD1 (5 bases). CDR1 is SGDLS, CDR2 YYNGEE, per germline. The length of the CDR3 is 15 residues. V was cut by 4 bases and J by 6 bases, with 16 bases left in between. Full variable domain (rest looked up from reference TRBV9 and TRBJ1-4): DSGVTQTPKHLITATGQRVTLRCSPRSGDLSVYWYQQSLDQGLQFLIQYYNGEERAKGNILERFSAQQFPDLHSELNLSSLELGDSALYFCASSSRWGSDEKLFFGSGTQLSVL.

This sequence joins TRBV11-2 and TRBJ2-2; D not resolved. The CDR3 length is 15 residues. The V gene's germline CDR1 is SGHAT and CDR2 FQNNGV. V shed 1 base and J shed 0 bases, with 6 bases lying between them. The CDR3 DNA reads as TGTGCCAGCAGCTTAGCTGATACGAACACCGGGGAGCTGTTTTTT. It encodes CASSLADTNTGELFF.

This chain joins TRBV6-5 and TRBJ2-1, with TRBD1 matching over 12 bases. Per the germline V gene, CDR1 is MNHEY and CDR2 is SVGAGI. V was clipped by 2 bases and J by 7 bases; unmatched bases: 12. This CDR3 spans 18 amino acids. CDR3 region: CASSYNGPGTGGLNEQFF. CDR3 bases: TGTGCCAGCAGTTACAATGGGCCCGGGACAGGGGGCCTAAATGAGCAGTTCTTC.

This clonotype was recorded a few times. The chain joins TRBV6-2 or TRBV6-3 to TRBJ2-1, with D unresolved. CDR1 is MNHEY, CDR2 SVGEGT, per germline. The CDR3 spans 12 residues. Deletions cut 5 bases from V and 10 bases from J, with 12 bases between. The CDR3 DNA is TGTGCCAGCAGTGGCCAATGGGTCGAGCAGTTCTTC. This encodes CASSGQWVEQFF.

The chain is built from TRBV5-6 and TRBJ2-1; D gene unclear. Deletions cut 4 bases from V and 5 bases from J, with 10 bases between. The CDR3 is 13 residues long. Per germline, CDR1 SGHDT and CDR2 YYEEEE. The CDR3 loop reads CASSRRTDNEQFF. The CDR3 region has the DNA TGTGCCAGCAGCCGAAGAACAGACAATGAGCAGTTCTTC.

The CDR3 coding sequence is TGTGCCAGCAGCAAGCAGGGGGGCAAAAACATTCAGTACTTC. Protein product: CASSKQGGKNIQYF. This chain links TRBV9 with TRBJ2-4; tentative D call: TRBD1 (7 bases). The germline V gene has CDR1 SGDLS and CDR2 YYNGEE. Trimming took off 4 bases at V and 3 bases at J, with 11 bases between the two ends. This CDR3 is 14 amino acids long.

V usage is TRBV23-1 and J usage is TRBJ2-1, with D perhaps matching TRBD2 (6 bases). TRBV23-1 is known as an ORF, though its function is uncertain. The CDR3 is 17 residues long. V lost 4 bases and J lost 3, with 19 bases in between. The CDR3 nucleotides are TGCGCCAGCAGTCCATTCAGACTAGTCACCGACTACAATGAGCAGTTCTTC. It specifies CASSPFRLVTDYNEQFF.

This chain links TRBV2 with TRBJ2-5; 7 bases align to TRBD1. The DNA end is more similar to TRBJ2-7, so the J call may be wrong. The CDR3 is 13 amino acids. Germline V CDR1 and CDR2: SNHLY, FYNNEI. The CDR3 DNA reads TGTGCCAGCCAGACAGGGAGCTCCTACGAGCAGTACTTC. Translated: CASQTGSSYEQYF.

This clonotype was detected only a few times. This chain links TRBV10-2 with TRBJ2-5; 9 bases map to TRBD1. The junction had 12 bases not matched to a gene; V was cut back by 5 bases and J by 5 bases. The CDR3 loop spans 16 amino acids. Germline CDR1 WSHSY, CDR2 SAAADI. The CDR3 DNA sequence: TGCGCCAGCAGTACACGTGGGACAGGGACGGGGGAGACCCAGTACTTC. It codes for CASSTRGTGTGETQYF.

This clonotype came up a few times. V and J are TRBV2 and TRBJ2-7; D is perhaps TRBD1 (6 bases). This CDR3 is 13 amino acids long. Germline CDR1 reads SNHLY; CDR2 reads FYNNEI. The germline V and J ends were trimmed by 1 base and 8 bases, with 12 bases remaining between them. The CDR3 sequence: CASSEVWGPQQYF. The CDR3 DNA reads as TGTGCCAGCAGTGAAGTTTGGGGGCCCCAGCAGTACTTC.

As DNA, the CDR3 is TGTGCCACCAGCAGAGATTACAGATTCTCCTACGAGCAGTACTTC. This encodes CATSRDYRFSYEQYF. V usage is TRBV15 and J usage is TRBJ2-7, with D unclear. The CDR3 consists of 15 residues. CDR1 and CDR2 (germline): LNHNV, YYDKDF (reference sequence). The V gene lost 0 bases and the J gene lost 0 bases, with 9 bases spanning the gap.

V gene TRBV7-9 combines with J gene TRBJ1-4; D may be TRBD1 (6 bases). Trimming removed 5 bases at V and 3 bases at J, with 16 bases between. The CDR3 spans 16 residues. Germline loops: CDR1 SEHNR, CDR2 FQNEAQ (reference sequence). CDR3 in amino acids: CASSPTTGSANEKLFF. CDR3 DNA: TGTGCCAGCAGCCCCACCACAGGGTCGGCTAATGAAAAACTGTTTTTT.